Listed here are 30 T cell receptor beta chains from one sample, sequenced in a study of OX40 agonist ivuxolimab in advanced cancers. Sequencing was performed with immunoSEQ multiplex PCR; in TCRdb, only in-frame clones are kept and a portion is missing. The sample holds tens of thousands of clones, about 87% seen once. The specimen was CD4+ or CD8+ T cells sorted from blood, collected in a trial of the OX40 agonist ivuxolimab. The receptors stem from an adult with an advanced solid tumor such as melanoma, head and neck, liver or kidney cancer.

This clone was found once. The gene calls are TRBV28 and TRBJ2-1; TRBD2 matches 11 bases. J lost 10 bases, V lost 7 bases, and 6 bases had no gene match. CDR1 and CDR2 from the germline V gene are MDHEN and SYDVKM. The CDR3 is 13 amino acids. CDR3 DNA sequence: TGTGCCAGCATTAATAGCGGGGGGGGAGAGCAGTTCTTC. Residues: CASINSGGGEQFF.

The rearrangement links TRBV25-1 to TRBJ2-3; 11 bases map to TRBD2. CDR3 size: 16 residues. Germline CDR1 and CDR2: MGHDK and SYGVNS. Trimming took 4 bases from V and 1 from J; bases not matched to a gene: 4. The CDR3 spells CASSGSGGAGTDTQYF. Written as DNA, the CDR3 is TGTGCCAGCAGTGGTAGCGGGGGGGCCGGCACAGATACGCAGTATTTT.

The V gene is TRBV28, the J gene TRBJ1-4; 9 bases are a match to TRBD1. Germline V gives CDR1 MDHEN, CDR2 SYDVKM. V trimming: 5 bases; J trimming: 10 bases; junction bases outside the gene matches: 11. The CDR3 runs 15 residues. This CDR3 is CASSTWTGVGGKLFF. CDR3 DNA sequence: TGTGCCAGCAGTACGTGGACAGGGGTAGGGGGAAAACTGTTTTTT.

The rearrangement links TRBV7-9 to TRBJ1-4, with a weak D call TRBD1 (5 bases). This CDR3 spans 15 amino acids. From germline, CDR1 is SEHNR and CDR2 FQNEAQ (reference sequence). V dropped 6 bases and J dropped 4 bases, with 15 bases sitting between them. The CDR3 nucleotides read TGTGCCAGCAGTAGCCTGACAGTCCTTAATGAAAAACTGTTTTTT. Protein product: CASSSLTVLNEKLFF.

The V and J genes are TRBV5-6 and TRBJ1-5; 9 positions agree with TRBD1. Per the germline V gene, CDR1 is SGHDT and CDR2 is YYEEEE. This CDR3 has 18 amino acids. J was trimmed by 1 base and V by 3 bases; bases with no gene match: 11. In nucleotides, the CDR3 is TGTGCCAGCAGCTCATATCGGACAGGGGAGGTGAGCAATCAGCCCCAGCATTTT. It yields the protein CASSSYRTGEVSNQPQHF.

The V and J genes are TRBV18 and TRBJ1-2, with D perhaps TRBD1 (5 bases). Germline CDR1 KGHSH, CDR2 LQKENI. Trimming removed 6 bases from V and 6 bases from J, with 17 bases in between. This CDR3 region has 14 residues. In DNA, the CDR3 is TGTGCCAGCTCCCCCTACGTTGGGGGGAATGGCTACACCTTC. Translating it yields CASSPYVGGNGYTF.

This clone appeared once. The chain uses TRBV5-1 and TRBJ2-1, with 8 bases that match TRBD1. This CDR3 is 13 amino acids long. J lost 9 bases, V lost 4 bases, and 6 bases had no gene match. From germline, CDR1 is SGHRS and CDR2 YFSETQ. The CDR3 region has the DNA TGCGCCAGCAGCATTGGACAGGGCCCTGAGCAGTTCTTC. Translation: CASSIGQGPEQFF.

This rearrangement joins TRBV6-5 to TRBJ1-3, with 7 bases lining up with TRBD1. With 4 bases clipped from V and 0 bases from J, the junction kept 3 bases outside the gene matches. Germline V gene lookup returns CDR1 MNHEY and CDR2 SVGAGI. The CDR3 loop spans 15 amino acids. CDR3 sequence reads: CASSSQGSSGNTIYF. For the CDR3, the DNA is TGTGCCAGCAGTTCACAGGGGAGCTCTGGAAACACCATATATTTT.

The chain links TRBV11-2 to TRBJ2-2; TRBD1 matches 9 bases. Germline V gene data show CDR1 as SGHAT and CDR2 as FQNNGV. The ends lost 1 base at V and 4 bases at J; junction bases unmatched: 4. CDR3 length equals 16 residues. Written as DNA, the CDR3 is TGTGCCAGCAGCTTAGTGGGACAGGGCGCCACCGGGGAGCTGTTTTTT. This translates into CASSLVGQGATGELFF.

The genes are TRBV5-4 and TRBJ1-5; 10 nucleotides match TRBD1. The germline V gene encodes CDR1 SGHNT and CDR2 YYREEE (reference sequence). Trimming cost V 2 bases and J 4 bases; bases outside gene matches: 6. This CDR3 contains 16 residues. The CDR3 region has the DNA TGTGCCAGCAGCTTTGGAGGGGACAGGGGTAATCAGCCCCAGCATTTT. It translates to CASSFGGDRGNQPQHF.

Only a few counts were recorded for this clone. The CDR3 reads CASSLLTARSDEQFF. The DNA for the CDR3 is TGTGCCAGCAGTTTACTTACAGCTAGGAGCGATGAGCAGTTCTTC. The V gene is TRBV28, the J gene TRBJ2-1; D gene ambiguous. Trimming stripped 2 bases from V and 8 bases from J, with 16 bases between. The CDR3 covers 15 residues. Germline CDR1 is MDHEN and CDR2 is SYDVKM.

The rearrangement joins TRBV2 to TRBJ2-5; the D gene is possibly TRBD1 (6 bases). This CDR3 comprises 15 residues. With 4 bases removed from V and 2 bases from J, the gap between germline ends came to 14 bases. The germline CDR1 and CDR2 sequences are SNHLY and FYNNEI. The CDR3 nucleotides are TGTGCCAGCAGTGGAGCTGGACAGACTCAAGAGACCCAGTACTTC. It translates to CASSGAGQTQETQYF.

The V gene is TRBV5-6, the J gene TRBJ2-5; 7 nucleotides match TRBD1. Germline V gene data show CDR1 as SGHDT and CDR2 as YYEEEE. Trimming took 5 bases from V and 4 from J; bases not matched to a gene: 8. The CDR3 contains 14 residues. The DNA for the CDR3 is TGTGCCAGCAGAGCTACAGGGGCGGGAGAGACCCAGTACTTC. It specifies CASRATGAGETQYF.

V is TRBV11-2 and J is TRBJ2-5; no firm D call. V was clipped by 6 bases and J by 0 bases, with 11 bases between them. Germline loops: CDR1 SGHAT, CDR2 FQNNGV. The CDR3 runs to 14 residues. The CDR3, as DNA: TGTGCCAGCAGTCCCCCGGCCAACCAAGAGACCCAGTACTTC. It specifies CASSPPANQETQYF.

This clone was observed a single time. The CDR3 nucleotides read TGTGCCAGCAGCCAAGATCAAACGAGGACCTCCGGGGAGCTGTTTTTT. It translates to CASSQDQTRTSGELFF. The chain combines TRBV14 with TRBJ2-2; D is uncertain. V was shortened by 0 bases and J by 6 bases, with 14 bases between the two germline ends. CDR3 size: 16 residues. CDR1 and CDR2 (germline): SGHDN, FVKESK.

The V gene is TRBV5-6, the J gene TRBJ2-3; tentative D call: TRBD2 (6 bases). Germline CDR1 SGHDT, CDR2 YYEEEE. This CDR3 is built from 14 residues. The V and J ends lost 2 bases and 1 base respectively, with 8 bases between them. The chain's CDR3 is CASSFPGGTDTQYF. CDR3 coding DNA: TGTGCCAGCAGCTTTCCGGGGGGCACAGATACGCAGTATTTT. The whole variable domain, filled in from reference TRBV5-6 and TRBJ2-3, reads DAGVTQSPTHLIKTRGQQVTLRCSPKSGHDTVSWYQQALGQGPQFIFQYYEEEERQRGNFPDRFSGHQFPNYSSELNVNALLLGDSALYLCASSFPGGTDTQYFGPGTRLTVL.

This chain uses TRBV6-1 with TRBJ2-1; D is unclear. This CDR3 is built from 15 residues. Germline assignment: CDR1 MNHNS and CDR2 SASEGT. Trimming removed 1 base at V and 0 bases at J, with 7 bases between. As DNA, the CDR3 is TGTGCCAGCAGTGAAGAGGGTCTCTCCTACAATGAGCAGTTCTTC. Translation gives CASSEEGLSYNEQFF.

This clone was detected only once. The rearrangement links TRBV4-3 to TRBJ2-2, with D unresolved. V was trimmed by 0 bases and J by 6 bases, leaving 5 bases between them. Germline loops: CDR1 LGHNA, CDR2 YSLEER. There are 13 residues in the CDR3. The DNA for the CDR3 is TGCGCCAGCAGCCAAGATGCCGCCGGGGAGCTGTTTTTT. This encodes CASSQDAAGELFF.

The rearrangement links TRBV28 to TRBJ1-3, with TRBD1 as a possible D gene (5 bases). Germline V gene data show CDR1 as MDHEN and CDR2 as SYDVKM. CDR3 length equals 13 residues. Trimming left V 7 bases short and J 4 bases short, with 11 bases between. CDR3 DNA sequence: TGTGCCAGCACCGACAGCCTCGGAAACACCATATATTTT. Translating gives CASTDSLGNTIYF. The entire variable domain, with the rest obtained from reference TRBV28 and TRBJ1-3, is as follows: DVKVTQSSRYLVKRTGEKVFLECVQDMDHENMFWYRQDPGLGLRLIYFSYDVKMKEKGDIPEGYSVSREKKERFSLILESASTNQTSMYLCASTDSLGNTIYFGEGSWLTVV.

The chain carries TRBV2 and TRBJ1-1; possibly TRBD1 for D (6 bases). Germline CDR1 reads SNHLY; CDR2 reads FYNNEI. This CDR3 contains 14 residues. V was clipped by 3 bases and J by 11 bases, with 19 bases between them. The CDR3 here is CASSDPKGVIMAFF. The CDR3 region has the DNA TGTGCCAGCAGTGACCCAAAGGGGGTTATTATGGCTTTCTTT.

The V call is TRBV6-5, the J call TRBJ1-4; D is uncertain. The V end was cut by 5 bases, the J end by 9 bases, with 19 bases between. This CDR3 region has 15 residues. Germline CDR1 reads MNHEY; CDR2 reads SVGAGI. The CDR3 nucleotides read TGTGCCAGCAGTGCATCAGGTCTTCCAATGAAAAAACTGTTTTTT. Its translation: CASSASGLPMKKLFF.

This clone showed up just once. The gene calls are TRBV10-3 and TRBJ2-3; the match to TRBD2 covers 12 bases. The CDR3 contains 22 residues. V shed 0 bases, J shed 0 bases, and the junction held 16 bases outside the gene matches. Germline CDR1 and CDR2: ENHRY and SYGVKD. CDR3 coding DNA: TGTGCCATCAGTGAGTCCCCGAAGAGGCTAGCGGGGGGGCTTCGAAGCACAGATACGCAGTATTTT. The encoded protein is CAISESPKRLAGGLRSTDTQYF.

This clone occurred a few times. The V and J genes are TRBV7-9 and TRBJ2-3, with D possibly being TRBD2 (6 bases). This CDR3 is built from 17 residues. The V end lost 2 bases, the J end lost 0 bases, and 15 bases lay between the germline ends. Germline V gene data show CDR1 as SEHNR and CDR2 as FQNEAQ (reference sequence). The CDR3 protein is CASSLMGLLTSTDTQYF. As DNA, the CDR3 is TGTGCCAGCAGCTTAATGGGACTTCTAACTAGCACAGATACGCAGTATTTT.

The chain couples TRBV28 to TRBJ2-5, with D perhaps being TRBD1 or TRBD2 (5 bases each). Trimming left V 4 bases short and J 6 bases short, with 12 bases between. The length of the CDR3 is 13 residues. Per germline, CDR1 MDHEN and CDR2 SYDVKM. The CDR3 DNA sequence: TGTGCCAGCAGTTCACCGCAGGGACAGACCCAGTACTTC. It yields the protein CASSSPQGQTQYF.

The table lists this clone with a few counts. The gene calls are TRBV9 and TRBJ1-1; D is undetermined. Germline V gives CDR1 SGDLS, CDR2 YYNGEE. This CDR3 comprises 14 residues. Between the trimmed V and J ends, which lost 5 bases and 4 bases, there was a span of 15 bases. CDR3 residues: CASRAGVGPTEAFF. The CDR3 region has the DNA TGTGCCAGCAGGGCCGGGGTAGGCCCCACTGAAGCTTTCTTT.

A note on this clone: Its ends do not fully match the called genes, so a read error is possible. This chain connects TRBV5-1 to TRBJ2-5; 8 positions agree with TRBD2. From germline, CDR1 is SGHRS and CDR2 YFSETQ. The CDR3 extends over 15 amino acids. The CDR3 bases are TGCGCCAACAGCTTGGGCGGGGGGTCTAGCGAGACCCAGTACTTC. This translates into CANSLGGGSSETQYF.

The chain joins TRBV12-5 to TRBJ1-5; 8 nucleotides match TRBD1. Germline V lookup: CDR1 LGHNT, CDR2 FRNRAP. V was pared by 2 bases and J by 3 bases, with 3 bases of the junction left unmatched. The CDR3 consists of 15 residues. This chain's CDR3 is CASGLWTGINQPQHF. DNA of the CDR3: TGTGCTAGTGGTTTGTGGACAGGGATCAATCAGCCCCAGCATTTT.

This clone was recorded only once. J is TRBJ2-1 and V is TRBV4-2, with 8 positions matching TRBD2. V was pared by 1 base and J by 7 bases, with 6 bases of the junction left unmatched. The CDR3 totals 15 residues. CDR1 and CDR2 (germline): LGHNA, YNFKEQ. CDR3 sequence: CASSQVVAGGNEQFF. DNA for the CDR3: TGTGCCAGCAGCCAAGTAGTGGCGGGGGGAAATGAGCAGTTCTTC.

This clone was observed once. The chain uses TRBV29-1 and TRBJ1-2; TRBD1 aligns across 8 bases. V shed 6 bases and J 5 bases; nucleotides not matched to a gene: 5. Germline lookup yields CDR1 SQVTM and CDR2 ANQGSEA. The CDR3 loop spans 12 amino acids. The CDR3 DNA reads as TGCAGCGTCGCGGACAGGGATTATGGCTACACCTTC. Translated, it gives CSVADRDYGYTF.

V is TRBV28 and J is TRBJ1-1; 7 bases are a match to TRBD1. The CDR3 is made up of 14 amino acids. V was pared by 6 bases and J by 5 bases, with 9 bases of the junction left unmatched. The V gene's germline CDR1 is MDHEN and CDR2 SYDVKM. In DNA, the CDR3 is TGTGCCAGCAGCCTGTACAGGGGTAGGACTGAAGCTTTCTTT. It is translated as CASSLYRGRTEAFF.